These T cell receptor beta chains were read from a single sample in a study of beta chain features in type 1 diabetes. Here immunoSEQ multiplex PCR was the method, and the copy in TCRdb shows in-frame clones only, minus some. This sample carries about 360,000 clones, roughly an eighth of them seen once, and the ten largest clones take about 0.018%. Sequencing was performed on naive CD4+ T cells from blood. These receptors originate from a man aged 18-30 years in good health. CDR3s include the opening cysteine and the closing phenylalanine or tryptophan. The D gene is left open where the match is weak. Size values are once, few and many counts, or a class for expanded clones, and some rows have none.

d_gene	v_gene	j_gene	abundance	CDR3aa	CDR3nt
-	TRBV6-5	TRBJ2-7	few	CASSYLYEQYF	TGTGCCAGCAGTTACTTATACGAGCAGTACTTC
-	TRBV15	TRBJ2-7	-	CATSRDRWSSYEQYF	TGTGCCACCAGCAGAGATCGTTGGAGCTCCTACGAGCAGTACTTC
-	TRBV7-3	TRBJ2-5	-	CASSLGMTGTETQYF	TGTGCCAGCAGCTTAGGAATGACAGGAACGGAGACCCAGTACTTC
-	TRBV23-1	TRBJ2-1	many	CASSPSASRGEQFF	TGCGCCAGCAGTCCTAGCGCCTCCCGGGGTGAGCAGTTCTTC
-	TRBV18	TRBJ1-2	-	CASSPRTRDGYTF	TGTGCCAGCTCACCTCGGACAAGAGATGGCTACACCTTC
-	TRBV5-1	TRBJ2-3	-	CASSLFPSTDTQYF	TGCGCCAGCAGCTTGTTCCCTAGCACAGATACGCAGTATTTT
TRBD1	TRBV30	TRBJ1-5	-	CAWSQGGLNQPQHF	TGTGCCTGGAGTCAAGGGGGCTTAAATCAGCCCCAGCATTTT
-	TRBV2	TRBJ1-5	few	CASRWGTRGNQPQHF	TGTGCCAGCAGGTGGGGGACAAGGGGCAATCAGCCCCAGCATTTT
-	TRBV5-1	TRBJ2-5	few	CASSLAAEQYF	TGCGCCAGCAGCTTGGCCGCTGAGCAGTACTTC
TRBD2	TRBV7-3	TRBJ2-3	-	CASSLGLAGVTDTQYF	TGTGCCAGCAGCTTAGGGCTAGCGGGAGTCACAGATACGCAGTATTTT
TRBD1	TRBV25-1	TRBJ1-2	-	CASSEAGTGGGNYGYTF	TGTGCCAGCAGTGAGGCGGGGACAGGGGGCGGAAACTATGGCTACACCTTC
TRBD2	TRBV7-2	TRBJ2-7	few	CASSRTSGPYEQYF	TGTGCCAGCAGCCGGACTAGCGGGCCCTACGAGCAGTACTTC
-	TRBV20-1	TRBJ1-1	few	CSAHRNTEAFF	TGCAGTGCACACAGAAACACTGAAGCTTTCTTT
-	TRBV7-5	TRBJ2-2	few	CASSTGVGELFF	TGTGCCAGCAGCACCGGTGTCGGGGAGCTGTTTTTT
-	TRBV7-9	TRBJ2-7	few	CASSFGETGEQYF	TGTGCCAGCAGCTTCGGGGAGACGGGGGAGCAGTACTTC
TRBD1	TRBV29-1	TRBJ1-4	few	CSVAQGVANEKLFF	TGCAGCGTGGCGCAGGGGGTCGCTAATGAAAAACTGTTTTTT